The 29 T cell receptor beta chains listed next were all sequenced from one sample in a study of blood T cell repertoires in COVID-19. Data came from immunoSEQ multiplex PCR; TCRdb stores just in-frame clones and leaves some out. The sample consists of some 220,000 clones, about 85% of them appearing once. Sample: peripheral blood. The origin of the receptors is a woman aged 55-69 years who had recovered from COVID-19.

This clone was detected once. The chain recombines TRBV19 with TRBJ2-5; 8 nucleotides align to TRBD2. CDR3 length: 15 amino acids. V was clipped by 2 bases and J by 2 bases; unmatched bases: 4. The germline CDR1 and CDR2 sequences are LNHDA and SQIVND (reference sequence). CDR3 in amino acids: CASSISGGHQETQYF. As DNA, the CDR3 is TGTGCCAGTAGTATAAGCGGGGGACATCAAGAGACCCAGTACTTC.

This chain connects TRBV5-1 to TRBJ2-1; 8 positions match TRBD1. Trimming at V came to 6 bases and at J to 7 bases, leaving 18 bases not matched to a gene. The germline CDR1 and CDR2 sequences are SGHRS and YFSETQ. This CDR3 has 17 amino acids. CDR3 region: CASNPREGQGAFNEQFF. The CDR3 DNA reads TGCGCCAGCAACCCACGGGAAGGTCAGGGGGCGTTTAATGAGCAGTTCTTC.

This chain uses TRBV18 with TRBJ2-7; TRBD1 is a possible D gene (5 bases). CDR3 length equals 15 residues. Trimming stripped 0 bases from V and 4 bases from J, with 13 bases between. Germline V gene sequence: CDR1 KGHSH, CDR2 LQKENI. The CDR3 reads CASSPPAQVGYEQYF. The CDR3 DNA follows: TGTGCCAGCTCACCACCGGCACAGGTGGGTTACGAGCAGTACTTC.

The CDR3 sequence: CASSLASPGELFF. The CDR3 coding sequence is TGCGCCAGCAGCTTGGCGTCTCCCGGGGAGCTGTTTTTT. This sequence joins TRBV5-1 and TRBJ2-2, with D unresolved. The CDR3 spans 13 residues. With 0 bases removed from V and 6 bases from J, the gap between germline ends came to 6 bases. Per the germline V gene, CDR1 is SGHRS and CDR2 is YFSETQ.

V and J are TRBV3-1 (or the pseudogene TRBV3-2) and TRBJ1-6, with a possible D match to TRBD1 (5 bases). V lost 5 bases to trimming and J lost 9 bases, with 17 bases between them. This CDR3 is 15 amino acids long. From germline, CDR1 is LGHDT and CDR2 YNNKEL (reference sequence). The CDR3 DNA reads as TGTGCCAGCAGCATCCGGGGGAGCTCGGGTTCACCCCTCCACTTT. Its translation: CASSIRGSSGSPLHF.

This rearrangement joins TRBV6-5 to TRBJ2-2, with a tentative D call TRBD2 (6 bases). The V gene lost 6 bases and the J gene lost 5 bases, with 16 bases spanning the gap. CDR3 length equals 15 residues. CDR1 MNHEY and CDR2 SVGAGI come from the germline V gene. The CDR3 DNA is TGTGCCAGCAGCCGCCGGGACTTGGGGACCGGGGAGCTGTTTTTT. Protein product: CASSRRDLGTGELFF.

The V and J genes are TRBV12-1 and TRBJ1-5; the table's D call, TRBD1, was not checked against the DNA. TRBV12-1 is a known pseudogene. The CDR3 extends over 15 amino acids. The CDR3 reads CASSYRQGFYQPQHF. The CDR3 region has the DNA TGTGCCAGCAGCTACCGACAGGGGTTTTATCAGCCCCAGCATTTT.

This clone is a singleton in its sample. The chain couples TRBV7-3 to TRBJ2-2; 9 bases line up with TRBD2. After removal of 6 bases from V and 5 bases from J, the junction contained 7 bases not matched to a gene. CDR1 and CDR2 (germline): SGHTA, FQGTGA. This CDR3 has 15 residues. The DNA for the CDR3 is TGTGCCAGCAGATATAGCGGGGGCAGTACCGGGGAGCTGTTTTTT. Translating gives CASRYSGGSTGELFF.

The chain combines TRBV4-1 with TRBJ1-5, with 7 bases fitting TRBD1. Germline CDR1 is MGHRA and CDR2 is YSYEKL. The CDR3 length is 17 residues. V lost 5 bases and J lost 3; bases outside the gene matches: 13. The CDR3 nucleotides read TGCGCCAGCAGCTTAGGACCGGAGGGGGCCTACAATCAGCCCCAGCATTTT. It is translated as CASSLGPEGAYNQPQHF.

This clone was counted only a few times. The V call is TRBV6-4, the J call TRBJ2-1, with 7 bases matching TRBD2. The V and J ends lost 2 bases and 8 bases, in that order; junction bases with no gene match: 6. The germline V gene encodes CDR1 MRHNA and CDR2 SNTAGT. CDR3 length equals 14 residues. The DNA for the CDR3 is TGTGCCAGCAGTGACGGGGGGGGTGGCGATGAGCAGTTCTTC. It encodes CASSDGGGGDEQFF.

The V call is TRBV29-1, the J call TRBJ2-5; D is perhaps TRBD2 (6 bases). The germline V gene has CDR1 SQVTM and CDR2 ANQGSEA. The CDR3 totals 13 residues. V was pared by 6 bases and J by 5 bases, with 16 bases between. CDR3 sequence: CSVGLLSRETQYF. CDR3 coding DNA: TGCAGCGTGGGACTGTTAAGCCGGGAGACCCAGTACTTC.

CDR3 protein: CASSLAPTENTEAFF. The CDR3 DNA sequence: TGTGCCAGCAGCTTGGCCCCGACAGAGAACACTGAAGCTTTCTTT. This chain joins TRBV5-6 and TRBJ1-1, with D possibly TRBD1 on 5 matching bases. The CDR3 consists of 15 residues. Germline V lookup: CDR1 SGHDT, CDR2 YYEEEE. The V end lost 0 bases, the J end lost 1 base, and 10 bases lay between the germline ends.

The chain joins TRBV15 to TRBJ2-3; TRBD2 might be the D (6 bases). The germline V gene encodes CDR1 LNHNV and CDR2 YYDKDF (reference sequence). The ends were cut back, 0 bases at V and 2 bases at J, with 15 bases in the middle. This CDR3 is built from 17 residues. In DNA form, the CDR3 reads TGTGCCACCAGCAGAGATTCGGGCGGGGATATCACAGATACGCAGTATTTT. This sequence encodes CATSRDSGGDITDTQYF.

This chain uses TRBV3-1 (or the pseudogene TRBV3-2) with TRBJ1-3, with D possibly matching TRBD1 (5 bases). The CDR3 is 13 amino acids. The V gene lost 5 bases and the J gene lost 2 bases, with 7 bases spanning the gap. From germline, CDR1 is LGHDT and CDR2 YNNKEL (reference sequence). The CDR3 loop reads CASSSTAGNTIYF. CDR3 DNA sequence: TGTGCCAGCAGCTCGACAGCTGGAAACACCATATATTTT.

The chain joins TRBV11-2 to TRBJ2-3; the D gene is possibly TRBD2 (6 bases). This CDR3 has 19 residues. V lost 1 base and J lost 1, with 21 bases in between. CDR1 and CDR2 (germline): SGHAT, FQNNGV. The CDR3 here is CASSLAPGLKVFGTDTQYF. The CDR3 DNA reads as TGTGCCAGCAGCTTAGCACCGGGACTTAAGGTTTTCGGCACAGATACGCAGTATTTT.

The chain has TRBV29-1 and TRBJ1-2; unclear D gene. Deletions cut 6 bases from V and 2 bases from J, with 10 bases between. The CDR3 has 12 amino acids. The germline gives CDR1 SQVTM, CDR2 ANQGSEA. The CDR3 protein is CSVSFENYGYTF. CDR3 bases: TGCAGCGTGTCATTTGAGAACTATGGCTACACCTTC.

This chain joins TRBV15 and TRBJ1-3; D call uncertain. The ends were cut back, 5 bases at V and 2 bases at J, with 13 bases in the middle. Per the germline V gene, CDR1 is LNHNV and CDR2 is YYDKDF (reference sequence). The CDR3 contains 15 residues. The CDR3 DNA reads TGTGCCACCAGCTTCCGTCGGGGAACTGGAAACACCATATATTTT. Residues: CATSFRRGTGNTIYF.

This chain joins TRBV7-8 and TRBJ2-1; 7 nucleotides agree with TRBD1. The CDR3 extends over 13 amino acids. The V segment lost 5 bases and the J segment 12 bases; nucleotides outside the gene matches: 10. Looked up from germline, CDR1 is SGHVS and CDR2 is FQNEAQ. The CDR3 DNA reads TGTGCCAGCAGCCCACAGGGGAAGGGTAGGCAGTTCTTC. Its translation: CASSPQGKGRQFF.

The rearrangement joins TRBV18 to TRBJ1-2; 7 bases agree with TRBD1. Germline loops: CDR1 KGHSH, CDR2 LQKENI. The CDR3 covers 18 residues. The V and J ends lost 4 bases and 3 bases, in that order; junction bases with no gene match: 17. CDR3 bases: TGTGCCAGCTCACTAACAGGGGAGATCGGTCTAATGGACTATGGCTACACCTTC. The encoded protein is CASSLTGEIGLMDYGYTF.

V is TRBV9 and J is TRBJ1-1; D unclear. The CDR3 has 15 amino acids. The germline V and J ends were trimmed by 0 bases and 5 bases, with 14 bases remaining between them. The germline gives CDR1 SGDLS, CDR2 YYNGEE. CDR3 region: CASSVGEAWRTEAFF. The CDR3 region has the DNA TGTGCCAGCAGCGTAGGAGAGGCCTGGAGGACTGAAGCTTTCTTT. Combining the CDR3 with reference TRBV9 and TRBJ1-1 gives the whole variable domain DSGVTQTPKHLITATGQRVTLRCSPRSGDLSVYWYQQSLDQGLQFLIQYYNGEERAKGNILERFSAQQFPDLHSELNLSSLELGDSALYFCASSVGEAWRTEAFFGQGTRLTVV.

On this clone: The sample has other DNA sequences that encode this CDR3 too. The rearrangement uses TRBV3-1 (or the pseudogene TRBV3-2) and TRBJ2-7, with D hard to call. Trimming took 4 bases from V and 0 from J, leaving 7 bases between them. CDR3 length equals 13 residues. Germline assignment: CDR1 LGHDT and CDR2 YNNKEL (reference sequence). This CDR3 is CASSPDTSYEQYF. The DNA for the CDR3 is TGTGCCAGCAGCCCTGACACCTCCTACGAGCAGTACTTC.

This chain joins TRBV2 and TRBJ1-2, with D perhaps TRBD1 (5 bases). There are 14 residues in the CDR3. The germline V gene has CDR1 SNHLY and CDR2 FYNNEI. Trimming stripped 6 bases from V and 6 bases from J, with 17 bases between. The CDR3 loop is CASSPGGGFDGYTF. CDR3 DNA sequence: TGTGCCAGCAGCCCTGGGGGGGGTTTCGATGGCTACACCTTC.

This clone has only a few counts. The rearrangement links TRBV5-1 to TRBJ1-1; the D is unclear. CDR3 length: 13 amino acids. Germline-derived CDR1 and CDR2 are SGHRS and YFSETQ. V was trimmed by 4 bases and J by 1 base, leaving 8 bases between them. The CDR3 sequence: CASSVRGNTEAFF. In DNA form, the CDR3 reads TGCGCCAGCAGCGTCCGGGGGAACACTGAAGCTTTCTTT.

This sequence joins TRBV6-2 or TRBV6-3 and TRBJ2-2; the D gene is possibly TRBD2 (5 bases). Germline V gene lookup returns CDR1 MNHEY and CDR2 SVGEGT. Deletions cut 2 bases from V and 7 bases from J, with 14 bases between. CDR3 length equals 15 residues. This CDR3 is CASSYERRSGGELFF. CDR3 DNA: TGTGCCAGCAGTTACGAGCGGAGGTCGGGCGGGGAGCTGTTTTTT.

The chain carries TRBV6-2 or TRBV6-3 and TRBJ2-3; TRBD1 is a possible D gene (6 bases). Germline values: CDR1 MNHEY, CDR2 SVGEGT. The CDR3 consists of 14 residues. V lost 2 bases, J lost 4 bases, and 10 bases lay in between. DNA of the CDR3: TGTGCCAGCAGTTACATAGGGGGACCAGATACGCAGTATTTT. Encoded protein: CASSYIGGPDTQYF.

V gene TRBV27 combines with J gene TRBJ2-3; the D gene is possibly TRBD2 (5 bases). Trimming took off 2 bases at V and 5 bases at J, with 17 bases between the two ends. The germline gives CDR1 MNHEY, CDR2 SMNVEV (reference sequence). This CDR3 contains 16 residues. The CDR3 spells CASSLLVLGGQDTQYF. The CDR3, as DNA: TGTGCCAGCAGTTTACTAGTTCTTGGCGGGCAAGATACGCAGTATTTT.

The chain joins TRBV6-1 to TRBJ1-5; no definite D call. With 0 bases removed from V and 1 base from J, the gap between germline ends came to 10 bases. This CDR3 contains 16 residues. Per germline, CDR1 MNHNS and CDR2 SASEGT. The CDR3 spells CASSEAWSKSNQPQHF. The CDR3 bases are TGTGCCAGCAGTGAAGCGTGGAGTAAGAGCAATCAGCCCCAGCATTTT.

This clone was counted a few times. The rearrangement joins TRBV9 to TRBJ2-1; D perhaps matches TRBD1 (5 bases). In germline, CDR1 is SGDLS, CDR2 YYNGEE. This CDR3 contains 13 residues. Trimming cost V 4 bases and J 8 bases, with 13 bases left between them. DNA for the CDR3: TGTGCCAGCAGCATGATTTTAGGGGATGAGCAGTTCTTC. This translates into CASSMILGDEQFF.

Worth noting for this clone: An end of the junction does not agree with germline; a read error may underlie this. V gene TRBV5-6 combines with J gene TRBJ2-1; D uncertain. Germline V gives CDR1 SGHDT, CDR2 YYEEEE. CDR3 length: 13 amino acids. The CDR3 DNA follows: TGTGCCAGCAGCTCCAGATACCCCAATCAGCAGTTCTTC. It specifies CASSSRYPNQQFF.